Given below is one T cell receptor beta chain in context. These data come from a study of control samples from healthy donors and cancer patients. Assay: immunoSEQ multiplex PCR; the TCRdb copy retains only in-frame clones and omits some. Of under 200,000 clones listed, more than 85% are singletons. Trimming removed 6 bases at V and 3 bases at J, with 9 bases between. Germline loops: CDR1 DFQATT, CDR2 SNEGSKA (reference sequence). There are 11 residues in the CDR3. Sequencing was performed on blood. The chain combines TRBV20-1 with TRBJ2-7; D uncertain. The receptor was isolated from a woman aged 30 to 39 in good health. CDR3 residues: CSAPDGYEQYF. CDR3 coding DNA: TGCAGTGCACCGGACGGCTACGAGCAGTACTTC.